One sample yielded the 27 T cell receptor beta chains listed below, sequenced in a study of cytomegalovirus exposure and HLA in healthy donors. The study ran its PCR with 60 Vbeta and 13 Jbeta primers. Libraries were prepared by immunoSEQ multiplex PCR; TCRdb keeps only in-frame clonotypes and omits some of them. Of a few hundred thousand clones listed, about 93% are singletons. Material: PBMCs. These TCRs come from a girl aged 2-10 years in good health and CMV-seronegative.

The table lists this clone with a count of one. The CDR3 DNA is TGTGCCAGCAGCTTCCGGGACAGTTTGTACTTC. Its translation: CASSFRDSLYF. V gene TRBV7-9 combines with J gene TRBJ2-5, with 7 bases identical to TRBD1. J was trimmed by 13 bases and V by 3 bases; bases with no gene match: 5. Germline CDR1 is SEHNR and CDR2 is FQNEAQ (reference sequence). There are 11 residues in the CDR3.

The chain joins TRBV13 to TRBJ2-2, with TRBD1 matching 10 bases. CDR3 length: 15 amino acids. Germline loops: CDR1 PRHDT, CDR2 FYEKMQ (reference sequence). The trim removed 9 bases at V and 6 bases at J, leaving 10 bases unmatched. CDR3 nucleotide sequence: TGTGCCAGTGGCGGGACAGGGGACCTAGCCGGGGAGCTGTTTTTT. Translated, it gives CASGGTGDLAGELFF.

The chain links TRBV28 to TRBJ2-7, with D tentatively TRBD2 (7 bases). Germline V gene data show CDR1 as MDHEN and CDR2 as SYDVKM. The V end was cut by 7 bases, the J end by 4 bases, with 14 bases between. The CDR3 has 13 amino acids. The CDR3, as DNA: TGTGCCAGCAAGGTGGGGGGGACATACGAGCAGTACTTC. Protein sequence: CASKVGGTYEQYF.

This chain joins TRBV5-1 and TRBJ2-5; D is perhaps TRBD1 (6 bases). There are 14 residues in the CDR3. The germline V and J ends were trimmed by 2 bases and 2 bases, with 10 bases remaining between them. Germline assignment: CDR1 SGHRS and CDR2 YFSETQ. DNA for the CDR3: TGCGCCAGCAGCTTTGGGACATTGCAAGAGACCCAGTACTTC. Translation gives CASSFGTLQETQYF.

The V gene is TRBV9, the J gene TRBJ2-7, with 10 bases fitting TRBD2. Germline values: CDR1 SGDLS, CDR2 YYNGEE. V trimming: 4 bases; J trimming: 2 bases; junction bases outside the gene matches: 6. This CDR3 region has 15 residues. The CDR3 sequence is CASSTYSGGPYEQYF. The CDR3 bases are TGTGCCAGCAGCACCTATAGCGGGGGGCCCTACGAGCAGTACTTC.

This chain joins TRBV7-2 and TRBJ2-5, with 8 bases matching TRBD1. Trimming cost V 5 bases and J 2 bases; bases outside gene matches: 10. Per the germline V gene, CDR1 is SGHTA and CDR2 is FQGNSA. The CDR3 contains 16 residues. In nucleotides, the CDR3 is TGTGCCAGCAGCCAAACAGGGGGGAGGTTGCAAGAGACCCAGTACTTC. Amino acids: CASSQTGGRLQETQYF.

The V and J genes are TRBV15 and TRBJ2-1, with 16 bases matching TRBD2. The trim removed 1 base at V and 7 bases at J, leaving 4 bases unmatched. The CDR3 runs to 17 residues. The V gene's germline CDR1 is LNHNV and CDR2 YYDKDF (reference sequence). DNA of the CDR3: TGTGCCACCAGCAGAGGGGGGACTAGCGGGAGGGATAATGAGCAGTTCTTC. Translated, it gives CATSRGGTSGRDNEQFF.

This rearrangement joins TRBV4-1 to TRBJ1-2, with TRBD1 as a possible D gene (5 bases). The CDR3 contains 15 residues. The V gene's germline CDR1 is MGHRA and CDR2 YSYEKL. The V end was cut by 1 base, the J end by 6 bases, with 15 bases between. CDR3 in DNA: TGCGCCAGCAGCCAAGTGGGTCGGGGGATGAATGGCTACACCTTC. Encoded protein: CASSQVGRGMNGYTF.

With regard to this clone: This sample also contains other DNA sequences that code for the same CDR3. The rearrangement uses TRBV27 and TRBJ2-1, with 7 nucleotides matching TRBD1. V was clipped by 6 bases and J by 2 bases; unmatched bases: 4. The CDR3 totals 14 residues. The germline V gene has CDR1 MNHEY and CDR2 SMNVEV (reference sequence). The CDR3 loop reads CASSRQGPYNEQFF. The CDR3 DNA sequence: TGTGCCAGCAGCCGACAGGGCCCCTACAATGAGCAGTTCTTC.

The chain links TRBV6-1 to TRBJ2-7; D gene unclear. Germline V lookup: CDR1 MNHNS, CDR2 SASEGT. CDR3 length: 11 residues. Trimming pared 4 bases from V and 6 bases from J, leaving 7 bases between. This CDR3 is CASSVFSEQYF. The CDR3 nucleotides read TGTGCCAGCAGTGTATTCAGCGAGCAGTACTTC.

This clone was detected once. The rearrangement links TRBV11-2 to TRBJ2-5, with 8 bases that match TRBD2. The CDR3 length is 16 residues. V shed 1 base and J 5 bases; nucleotides not matched to a gene: 9. CDR1 and CDR2 (germline): SGHAT, FQNNGV. The CDR3 sequence is CASSLVQAGVRETQYF. The CDR3 nucleotides are TGTGCCAGCAGCTTAGTTCAAGCGGGAGTACGGGAGACCCAGTACTTC.

The chain links TRBV5-4 to TRBJ1-5; D is possibly TRBD1 (6 bases). The V end was cut by 2 bases, the J end by 4 bases, with 10 bases between. Germline loops: CDR1 SGHNT, CDR2 YYREEE (reference sequence). The CDR3 contains 14 residues. The CDR3 sequence is CASSFAGENQPQHF. The CDR3 nucleotides are TGTGCCAGCAGCTTCGCAGGGGAAAATCAGCCCCAGCATTTT. Together with reference TRBV5-4 and TRBJ1-5, the CDR3 gives the full variable domain: ETGVTQSPTHLIKTRGQQVTLRCSSQSGHNTVSWYQQALGQGPQFIFQYYREEENGRGNFPPRFSGLQFPNYSSELNVNALELDDSALYLCASSFAGENQPQHFGDGTRLSIL.

This clone is a singleton in its sample. The same CDR3 is also encoded by other DNA sequences in this sample. The J gene is TRBJ2-3, the V gene TRBV7-2; D not certain. Germline V lookup: CDR1 SGHTA, CDR2 FQGNSA. The CDR3 contains 13 residues. V lost 5 bases and J 2 bases, leaving 8 bases between the germline ends. The CDR3 DNA reads as TGTGCCAGCAGCATTCTCTCCACAGATACGCAGTATTTT. The encoded protein is CASSILSTDTQYF.

This chain connects TRBV5-4 to TRBJ1-3; D is possibly TRBD1 (5 bases). CDR1 and CDR2 (germline): SGHNT, YYREEE (reference sequence). V dropped 0 bases and J dropped 4 bases, with 11 bases sitting between them. This CDR3 is built from 15 residues. Here the CDR3 DNA reads TGTGCCAGCAGCTTGGTAGGCCAGGGAGGAAACACCATATATTTT. This sequence encodes CASSLVGQGGNTIYF.

The chain links TRBV6-5 to TRBJ1-2; no definite D call. V lost 6 bases and J 4 bases, leaving 12 bases between the germline ends. There are 13 residues in the CDR3. CDR1 and CDR2 (germline): MNHEY, SVGAGI. In DNA form, the CDR3 reads TGTGCCAGCAGCCCGACGCACAGCTATGGCTACACCTTC. It specifies CASSPTHSYGYTF.

This chain links TRBV18 with TRBJ1-1; weak D call: TRBD1 (6 bases). Germline CDR1 and CDR2: KGHSH and LQKENI. V shed 0 bases and J shed 1 base, with 9 bases lying between them. The CDR3 sequence is 15 residues long. Written as DNA, the CDR3 is TGTGCCAGCTCACCACCGGGGGCGAGGAACACTGAAGCTTTCTTT. This sequence encodes CASSPPGARNTEAFF.

The chain has TRBV9 and TRBJ1-3; tentative D call: TRBD1 (6 bases). Germline values: CDR1 SGDLS, CDR2 YYNGEE. The germline V and J ends were trimmed by 0 bases and 4 bases, with 14 bases remaining between them. This CDR3 is 16 amino acids long. CDR3: CASSVEAGGQGNTIYF. CDR3 nucleotides: TGTGCCAGCAGCGTAGAGGCGGGTGGACAGGGAAACACCATATATTTT.

The V and J genes are TRBV6-5 and TRBJ1-5; 8 nucleotides align to TRBD1. The germline CDR1 and CDR2 sequences are MNHEY and SVGAGI. The trim removed 4 bases at V and 4 bases at J, leaving 3 bases unmatched. There are 14 residues in the CDR3. CDR3 protein: CASSLTGGNQPQHF. The DNA of the CDR3 is TGTGCCAGCAGTTTAACAGGGGGGAATCAGCCCCAGCATTTT.

This clone appeared once. This chain links TRBV2 with TRBJ1-1; the D gene is possibly TRBD1 (5 bases). V was clipped by 3 bases and J by 1 base, with 6 bases between them. The CDR3 runs to 13 residues. Germline values: CDR1 SNHLY, CDR2 FYNNEI. CDR3 nucleotide sequence: TGTGCCAGCAGTGAGGGGGGGAACACTGAAGCTTTCTTT. This translates into CASSEGGNTEAFF.

This chain joins TRBV10-3 and TRBJ2-3, with 10 bases fitting TRBD1. This CDR3 comprises 16 residues. V gave up 1 base and J gave up 1 base; unmatched junction bases: 2. Per the germline V gene, CDR1 is ENHRY and CDR2 is SYGVKD. The DNA for the CDR3 is TGTGCCATCAGTGAGTTGGGGACAGGGGGCACAGATACGCAGTATTTT. Translating it yields CAISELGTGGTDTQYF.

The rearrangement links TRBV19 to TRBJ1-5, with D uncertain. Trimming took off 5 bases at V and 7 bases at J, with 15 bases between the two ends. The CDR3 loop spans 14 amino acids. CDR1 and CDR2 (germline): LNHDA, SQIVND (reference sequence). The chain's CDR3 is CASSLEQINQPQHF. CDR3 sequence (DNA): TGTGCCAGTAGTTTGGAACAGATCAACCAGCCCCAGCATTTT.

The count of this clone is one. The chain recombines TRBV29-1 with TRBJ2-7, with TRBD1 matching over 12 bases. After removal of 4 bases from V and 7 bases from J, the junction contained 11 bases not matched to a gene. This CDR3 has 15 amino acids. Germline V lookup: CDR1 SQVTM, CDR2 ANQGSEA. The CDR3 protein is CSVVGGTGGSGEQYF. The CDR3 DNA reads as TGCAGCGTTGTTGGTGGGACAGGGGGCTCGGGGGAGCAGTACTTC.

This chain links TRBV5-1 with TRBJ2-7, with 10 bases aligning to TRBD2. Germline CDR1 SGHRS, CDR2 YFSETQ. CDR3 length equals 17 residues. V trimming: 1 base; J trimming: 3 bases; junction bases outside the gene matches: 10. The CDR3 DNA follows: TGCGCCAGCAGCTTGATTGCTTCTAGCGGGGGTATCTACGAGCAGTACTTC. Its translation: CASSLIASSGGIYEQYF.

Remarks on this clone: The sample carries other DNA sequences with the same CDR3. The chain combines TRBV4-1 with TRBJ1-1; no reliable D call. From germline, CDR1 is MGHRA and CDR2 YSYEKL. V was pared by 1 base and J by 0 bases, with 6 bases between. The CDR3 has 14 residues. CDR3 DNA sequence: TGCGCCAGCAGCCAAGCCAGGATGAACACTGAAGCTTTCTTT. It codes for CASSQARMNTEAFF.

V and J are TRBV7-9 and TRBJ1-3; 7 positions agree with TRBD1. Germline V lookup: CDR1 SEHNR, CDR2 FQNEAQ (reference sequence). After removal of 0 bases from V and 3 bases from J, the junction contained 5 bases not matched to a gene. The CDR3 has 16 amino acids. The DNA for the CDR3 is TGTGCCAGCAGCTTAGCGCAAGGGGGCTATGGAAACACCATATATTTT. This translates into CASSLAQGGYGNTIYF.

V and J are TRBV6-6 and TRBJ2-5; D possibly corresponds to TRBD1 (6 bases). Trimming cost V 0 bases and J 2 bases, with 13 bases left between them. The CDR3 length is 16 residues. The germline gives CDR1 MNHNY, CDR2 SVGAGI (reference sequence). CDR3 in DNA: TGTGCCAGCAGTTACTCGCGCAGGGGTGTACAAGAGACCCAGTACTTC. Its protein product is CASSYSRRGVQETQYF.

The chain recombines TRBV10-1 with TRBJ2-3; unclear D gene. Germline V gene sequence: CDR1 WNHNN, CDR2 SYGVQD (reference sequence). The CDR3 covers 16 residues. V lost 5 bases to trimming and J lost 2 bases, with 17 bases between them. The CDR3 coding sequence is TGCGCCAGCAGTCTATCCGCCCGCGGCCCCACAGATACGCAGTATTTT. This translates into CASSLSARGPTDTQYF.